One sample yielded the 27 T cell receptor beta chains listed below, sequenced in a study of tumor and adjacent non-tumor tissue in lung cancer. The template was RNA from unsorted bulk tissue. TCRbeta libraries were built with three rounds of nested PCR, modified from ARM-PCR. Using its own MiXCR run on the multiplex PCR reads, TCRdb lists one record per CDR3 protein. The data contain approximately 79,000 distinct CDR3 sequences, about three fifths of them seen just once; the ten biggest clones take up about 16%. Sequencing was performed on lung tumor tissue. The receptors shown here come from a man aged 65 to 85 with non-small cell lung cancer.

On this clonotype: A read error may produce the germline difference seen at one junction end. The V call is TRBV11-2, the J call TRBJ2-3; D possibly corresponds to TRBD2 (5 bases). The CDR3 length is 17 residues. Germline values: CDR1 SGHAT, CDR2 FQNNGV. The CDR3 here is CTSSIDLSGASTDTQYF. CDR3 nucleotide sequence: TGTACCAGCAGCATAGATCTAAGCGGAGCTAGTACAGATACGCAGTATTTT.

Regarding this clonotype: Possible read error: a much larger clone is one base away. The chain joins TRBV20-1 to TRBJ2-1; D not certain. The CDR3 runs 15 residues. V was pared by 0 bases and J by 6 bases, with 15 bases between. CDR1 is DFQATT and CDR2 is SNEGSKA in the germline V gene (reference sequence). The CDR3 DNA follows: TGCAGTGCTAGAGAGTTGATAAAATCTTTCAATGAGCAGTTCTTC. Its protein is CSARELIKSFNEQFF.

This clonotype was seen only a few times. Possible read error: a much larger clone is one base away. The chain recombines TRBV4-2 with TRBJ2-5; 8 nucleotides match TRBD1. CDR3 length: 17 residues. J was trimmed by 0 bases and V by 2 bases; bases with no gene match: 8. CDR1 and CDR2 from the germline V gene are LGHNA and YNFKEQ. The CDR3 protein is CASSQRTGHKYQETQYF. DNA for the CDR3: TGTGCCAGCAGCCAACGGACAGGGCACAAGTACCAAGAGACCCAGTACTTC.

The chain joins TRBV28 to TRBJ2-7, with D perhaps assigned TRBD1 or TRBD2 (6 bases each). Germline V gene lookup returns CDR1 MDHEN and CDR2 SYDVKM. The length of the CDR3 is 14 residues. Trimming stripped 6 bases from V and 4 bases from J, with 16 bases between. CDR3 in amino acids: CASSWRDTDYEQYF. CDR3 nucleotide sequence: TGTGCCAGCAGCTGGAGGGACACCGATTACGAGCAGTACTTC.

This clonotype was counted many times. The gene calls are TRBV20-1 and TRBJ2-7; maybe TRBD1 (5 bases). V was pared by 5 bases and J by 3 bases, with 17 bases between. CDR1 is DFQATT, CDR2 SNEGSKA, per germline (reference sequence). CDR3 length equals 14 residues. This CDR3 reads CSAAPGRVNYEQYF. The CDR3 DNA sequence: TGCAGTGCTGCCCCCGGCAGGGTCAACTACGAGCAGTACTTC.

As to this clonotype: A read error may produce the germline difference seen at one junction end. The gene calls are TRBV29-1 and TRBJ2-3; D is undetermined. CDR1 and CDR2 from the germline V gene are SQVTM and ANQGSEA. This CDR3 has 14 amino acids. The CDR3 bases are TGCAGCGTTGCCCTCTGGAGAGGCCAAGATACGCGGTATTTT. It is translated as CSVALWRGQDTRYF.

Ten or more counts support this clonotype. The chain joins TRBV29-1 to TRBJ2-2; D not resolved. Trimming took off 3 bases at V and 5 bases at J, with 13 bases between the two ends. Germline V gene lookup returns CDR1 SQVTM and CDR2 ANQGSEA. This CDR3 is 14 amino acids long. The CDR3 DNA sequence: TGCAGCGTTGAGCACGGCGGAATGACCGGGGAGCTGTTTTTT. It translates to CSVEHGGMTGELFF.

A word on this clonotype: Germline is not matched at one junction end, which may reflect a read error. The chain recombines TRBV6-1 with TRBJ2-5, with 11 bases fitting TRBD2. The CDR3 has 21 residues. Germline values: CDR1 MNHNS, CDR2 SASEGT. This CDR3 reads CASSEEGVSGGGSQIKEAQYF. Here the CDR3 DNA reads TGTGCCAGCAGTGAAGAAGGAGTTAGCGGGGGGGGATCTCAGATAAAAGAGGCCCAGTACTTC.

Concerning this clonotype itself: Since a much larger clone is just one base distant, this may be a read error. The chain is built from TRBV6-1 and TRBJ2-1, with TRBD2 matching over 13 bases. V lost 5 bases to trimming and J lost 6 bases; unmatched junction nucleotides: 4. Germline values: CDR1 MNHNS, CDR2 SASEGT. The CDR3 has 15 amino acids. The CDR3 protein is CASSSRLAGGNEQFF. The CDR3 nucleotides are TGTGCCAGCAGTAGTAGACTAGCGGGAGGCAATGAGCAGTTCTTC.

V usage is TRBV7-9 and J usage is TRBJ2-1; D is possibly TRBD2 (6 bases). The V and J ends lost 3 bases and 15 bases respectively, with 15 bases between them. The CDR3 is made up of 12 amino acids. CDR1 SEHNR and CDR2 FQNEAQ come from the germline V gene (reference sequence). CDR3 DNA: TGTGCCAGCAGCTTGCTTGCAGATAGCGGGTTCTTC. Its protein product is CASSLLADSGFF. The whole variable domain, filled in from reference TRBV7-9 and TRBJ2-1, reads DTGVSQNPRHKITKRGQNVTFRCDPISEHNRLYWYRQTLGQGPEFLTYFQNEAQLEKSRLLSDRFSAERPKGSFSTLEIQRTEQGDSAMYLCASSLLADSGFFGPGTRLTVL.

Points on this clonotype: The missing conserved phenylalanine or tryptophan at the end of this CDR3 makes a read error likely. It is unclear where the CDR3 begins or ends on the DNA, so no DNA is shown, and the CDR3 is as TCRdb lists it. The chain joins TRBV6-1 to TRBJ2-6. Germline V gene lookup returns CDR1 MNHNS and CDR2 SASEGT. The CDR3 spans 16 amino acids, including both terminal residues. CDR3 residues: CASSAEDSSGANVLTL.

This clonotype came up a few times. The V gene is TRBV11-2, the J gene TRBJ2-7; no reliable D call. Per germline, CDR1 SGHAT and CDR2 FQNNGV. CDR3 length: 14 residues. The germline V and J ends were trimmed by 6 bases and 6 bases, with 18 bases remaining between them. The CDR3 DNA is TGTGCCAGCAGTCCCCTTAGGCGGACGGGCGAGCAGTACTTC. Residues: CASSPLRRTGEQYF.

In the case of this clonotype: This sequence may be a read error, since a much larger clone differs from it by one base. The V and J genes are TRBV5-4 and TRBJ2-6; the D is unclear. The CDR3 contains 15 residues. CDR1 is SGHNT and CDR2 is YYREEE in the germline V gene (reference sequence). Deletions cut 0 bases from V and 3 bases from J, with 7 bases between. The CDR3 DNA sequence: TGTGCCAGCAGCTTGGTCAGCTTTGGGGCCAACGTCCTGACTTTC. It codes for CASSLVSFGANVLTF.

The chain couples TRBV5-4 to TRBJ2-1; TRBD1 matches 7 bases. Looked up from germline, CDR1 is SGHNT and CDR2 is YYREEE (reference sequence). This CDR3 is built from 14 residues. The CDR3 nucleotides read TGTACCAACAGCTTCGACAGGGCCCTGGATGAGCAGTTCTTC. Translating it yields CTNSFDRALDEQFF.

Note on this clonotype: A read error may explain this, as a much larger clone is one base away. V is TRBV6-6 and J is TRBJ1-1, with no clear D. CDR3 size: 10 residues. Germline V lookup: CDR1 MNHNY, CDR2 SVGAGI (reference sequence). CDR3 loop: CAAVRGRAIF. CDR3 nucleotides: TGTGCCGCCGTCCGCGGCAGAGCTATCTTT.

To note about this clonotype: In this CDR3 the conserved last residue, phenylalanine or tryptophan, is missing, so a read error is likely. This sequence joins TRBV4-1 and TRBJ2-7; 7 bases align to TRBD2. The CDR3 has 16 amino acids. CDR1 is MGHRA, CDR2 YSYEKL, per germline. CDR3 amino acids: CASSQDRVAGYYKQYI. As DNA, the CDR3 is TGCGCCAGTAGCCAAGATCGGGTAGCGGGCTACTACAAGCAGTACATC.

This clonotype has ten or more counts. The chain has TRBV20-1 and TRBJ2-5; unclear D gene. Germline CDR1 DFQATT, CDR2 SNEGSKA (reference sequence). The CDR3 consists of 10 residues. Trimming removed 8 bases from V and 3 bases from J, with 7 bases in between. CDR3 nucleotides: TGCAGTACAACTGAAGAGACCCAGTACTTC. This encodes CSTTEETQYF.

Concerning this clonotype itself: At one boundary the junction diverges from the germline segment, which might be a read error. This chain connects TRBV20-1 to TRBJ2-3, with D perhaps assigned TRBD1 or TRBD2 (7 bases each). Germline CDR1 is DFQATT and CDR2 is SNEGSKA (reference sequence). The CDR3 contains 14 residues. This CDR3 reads CSARGLGGTDMQYF. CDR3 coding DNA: TGCAGTGCTAGGGGTTTGGGGGGGACAGATATGCAGTATTTT.

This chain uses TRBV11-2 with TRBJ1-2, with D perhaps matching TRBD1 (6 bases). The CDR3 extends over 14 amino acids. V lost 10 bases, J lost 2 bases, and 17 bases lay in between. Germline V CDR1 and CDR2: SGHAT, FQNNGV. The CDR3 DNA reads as TGTGCCATCGGCGTCTCTACAGGGAACTATGGCTACACCTTC. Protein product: CAIGVSTGNYGYTF.

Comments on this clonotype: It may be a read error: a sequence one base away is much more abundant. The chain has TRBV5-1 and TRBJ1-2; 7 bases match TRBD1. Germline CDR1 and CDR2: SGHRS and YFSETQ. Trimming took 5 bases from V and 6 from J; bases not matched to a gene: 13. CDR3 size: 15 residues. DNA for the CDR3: TGCGCCAGCAGTTTCGACAGGGCTGTGAGCCATGGCTACACCTTC. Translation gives CASSFDRAVSHGYTF.

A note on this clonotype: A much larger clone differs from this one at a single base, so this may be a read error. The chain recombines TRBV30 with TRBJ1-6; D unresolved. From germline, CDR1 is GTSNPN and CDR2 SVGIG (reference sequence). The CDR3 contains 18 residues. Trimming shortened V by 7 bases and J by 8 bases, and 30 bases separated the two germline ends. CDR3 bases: TGTGCCTCCGTGGAGAGGCGAGGGAGCGGAGGCTCGGATTCACCCCTCCACTTT. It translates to CASVERRGSGGSDSPLHF.

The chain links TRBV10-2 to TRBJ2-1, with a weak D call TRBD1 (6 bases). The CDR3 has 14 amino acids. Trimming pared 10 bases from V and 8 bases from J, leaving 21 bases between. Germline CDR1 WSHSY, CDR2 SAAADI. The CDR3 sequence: CATRGGSVGDEQFF. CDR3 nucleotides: TGCGCCACCAGGGGCGGATCCGTCGGGGATGAGCAGTTCTTC.

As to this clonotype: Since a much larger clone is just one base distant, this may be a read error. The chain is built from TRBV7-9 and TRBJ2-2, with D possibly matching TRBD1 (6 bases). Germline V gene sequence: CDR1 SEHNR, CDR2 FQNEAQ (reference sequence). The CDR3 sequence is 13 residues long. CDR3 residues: CVSSLGGTGELFF. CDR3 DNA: TGTGTCAGCAGCTTAGGGGGCACCGGGGAGCTGTTTTTT.

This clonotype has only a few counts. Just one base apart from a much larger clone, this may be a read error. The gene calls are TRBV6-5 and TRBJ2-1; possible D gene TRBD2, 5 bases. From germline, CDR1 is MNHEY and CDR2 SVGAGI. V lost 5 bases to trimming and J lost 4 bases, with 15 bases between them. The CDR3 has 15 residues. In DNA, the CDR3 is TGTGCCAGCAGTCTACTATCGGGGAGTTACAATGAGCAGTTCTTC. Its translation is CASSLLSGSYNEQFF.

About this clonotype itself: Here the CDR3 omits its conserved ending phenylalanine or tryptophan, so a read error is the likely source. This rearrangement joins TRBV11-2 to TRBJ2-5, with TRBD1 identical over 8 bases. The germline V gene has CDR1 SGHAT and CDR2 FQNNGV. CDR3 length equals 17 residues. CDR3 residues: CVSNSRGQGKRQETQYL. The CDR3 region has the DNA TGTGTCAGCAACTCGCGCGGACAGGGAAAGCGGCAAGAGACCCAGTACCTC.

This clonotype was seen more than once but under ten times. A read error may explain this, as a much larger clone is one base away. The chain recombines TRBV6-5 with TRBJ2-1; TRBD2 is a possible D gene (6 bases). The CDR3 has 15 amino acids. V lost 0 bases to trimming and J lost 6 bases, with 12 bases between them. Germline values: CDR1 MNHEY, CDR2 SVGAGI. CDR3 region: CASSYSSGSRNEQFF. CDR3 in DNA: TGTGCCAGCAGTTACTCATCCGGGAGCCGCAATGAGCAGTTCTTC.

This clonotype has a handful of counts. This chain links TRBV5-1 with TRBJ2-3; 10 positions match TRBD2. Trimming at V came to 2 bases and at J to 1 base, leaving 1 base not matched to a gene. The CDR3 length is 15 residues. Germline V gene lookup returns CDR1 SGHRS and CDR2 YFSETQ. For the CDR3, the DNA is TGCGCCAGCAGCTTTAGCGGGAGGCGCACAGATACGCAGTATTTT. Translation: CASSFSGRRTDTQYF.